Listed below are T cell receptor beta chains from one sample, sequenced in a study of the immune and genomic landscape of osteosarcoma. Profiling relied on immunoSEQ multiplex PCR, and the TCRdb table lists in-frame clones only, not all of them. The data hold 5,000 to 5,500 clones, with 70% to 85% observed a single time. What was sequenced was osteosarcoma tumor tissue from the lung. These receptors originate from a human donor with osteosarcoma. Both conserved end residues are part of each CDR3. D genes are given only for firm matches. A row's size may be missing; if present it is once, few, many or a size class.

d_call	clone_size	v_call	j_call	cdr3_aa	cdr3_nt
.	.	TRBV7-2	TRBJ2-5	CASTPSRGWETQYF	TGTGCCAGCACCCCTAGCAGAGGGTGGGAGACCCAGTACTTC
TRBD2	.	TRBV30	TRBJ2-1	CAWSVVPGGSGIGQFF	TGTGCCTGGAGTGTAGTCCCCGGGGGTAGCGGGATCGGGCAGTTCTTC
.	few	TRBV2	TRBJ2-7	CASSEELASEQYF	TGTGCCAGCAGTGAAGAGCTAGCGAGCGAGCAGTACTTC
.	once	TRBV6-1	TRBJ2-7	CASSEVSRTYEQYF	TGTGCCAGCAGTGAAGTTTCGAGGACCTACGAGCAGTACTTC
.	.	TRBV5-1	TRBJ2-7	CASRFEDGLYEQYF	TGCGCCAGCAGATTCGAGGACGGTCTCTACGAGCAGTACTTC
.	.	TRBV7-3	TRBJ1-6	CASSSGPNNSPLHF	TGTGCCAGCAGCTCGGGACCGAATAATTCACCCCTCCACTTT
TRBD1	.	TRBV27	TRBJ2-6	CASSSRTGTGANVLTF	TGTGCCAGCAGTTCAAGGACAGGGACTGGGGCCAACGTCCTGACTTTC
.	once	TRBV27	TRBJ1-1	CASSSQARVLGTEAFF	TGTGCCAGCAGTTCTCAGGCGAGGGTCCTAGGGACTGAAGCTTTCTTT
TRBD1	.	TRBV28	TRBJ2-1	CASSLLGTGGLHEQFF	TGTGCCAGCAGTCTACTGGGGACAGGGGGCCTCCATGAGCAGTTCTTC
.	.	TRBV25-1	TRBJ2-5	CASSFQVLETQYF	TGTGCCAGCAGTTTTCAGGTCTTAGAGACCCAGTACTTC
TRBD1	.	TRBV10-3	TRBJ1-2	CAISEPETGVNYGYTF	TGTGCCATCAGTGAACCTGAGACAGGGGTGAACTATGGCTACACCTTC
TRBD2	.	TRBV5-1	TRBJ2-7	CASSVSSGSPSSYEQYF	TGCGCCAGCAGCGTGTCTAGCGGGAGTCCTTCCTCCTACGAGCAGTACTTC
.	.	TRBV7-8	TRBJ2-3	CASSLVKVTDTQYF	TGTGCCAGCTCTTTGGTAAAGGTGACAGATACGCAGTATTTT
.	.	TRBV5-1	TRBJ2-7	CASSGGALTPYEQYF	TGCGCCAGCAGCGGGGGGGCTTTAACGCCCTACGAGCAGTACTTC
TRBD2	once	TRBV27	TRBJ2-1	CASSGPGEGNEQFF	TGTGCCAGCAGTGGCCCTGGGGAGGGCAATGAGCAGTTCTTC
TRBD1	.	TRBV2	TRBJ2-7	CASSGGQGSYEQYF	TGTGCCAGCAGTGGGGGACAGGGCTCCTACGAGCAGTACTTC
TRBD2	.	TRBV5-4	TRBJ2-7	CASSTGLANYEQYF	TGTGCCAGCAGCACGGGACTAGCGAACTACGAGCAGTACTTC
.	.	TRBV7-3	TRBJ2-6	CASSFIGTGANVLTF	TGTGCCAGCAGCTTTATAGGGACAGGGGCCAACGTCCTGACTTTC
.	.	TRBV6-1	TRBJ1-5	CASSVDSGLGRHF	TGTGCCAGCAGTGTAGACAGTGGCCTAGGTAGGCATTTT
.	.	TRBV11-2	TRBJ2-5	CASSLAPQETQYF	TGTGCCAGCAGCTTAGCCCCCCAAGAGACCCAGTACTTC
TRBD2	once	TRBV4-1	TRBJ2-5	CASSQDRGGRGQETQYF	TGCGCCAGCAGCCAAGATCGTGGCGGGAGGGGACAAGAGACCCAGTACTTC
TRBD2	medium-sized	TRBV6-1	TRBJ2-5	CASTMREKETQYF	TGTGCCAGCACGATGCGGGAGAAAGAGACCCAGTACTTC
.	.	TRBV5-1	TRBJ1-3	CASSSSPGSSSGNTIYF	TGCGCCAGCAGCTCGTCCCCGGGCAGTAGCTCTGGAAACACCATATATTTT
.	.	TRBV5-6	TRBJ2-1	CASSSGRGEQFF	TGTGCCAGCAGCTCCGGTCGGGGGGAGCAGTTCTTC
TRBD1	.	TRBV6-5	TRBJ2-7	CASSYRYPGQPYEQYF	TGTGCCAGCAGTTACCGTTACCCGGGACAGCCCTACGAGCAGTACTTC
.	few	TRBV4-3	TRBJ1-2	CASSQDRKGGGYGYTF	TGCGCCAGCAGCCAAGATCGGAAGGGGGGCGGGTATGGCTACACCTTC
.	few	TRBV11-1	TRBJ2-3	CASSLEGDTQYF	TGTGCCAGCAGCTTAGAGGGAGATACGCAGTATTTT
TRBD2	.	TRBV4-1	TRBJ2-4	CASSPRLAGQFIAKNIQYF	TGCGCCAGCAGCCCCCGTCTAGCGGGCCAGTTTATAGCCAAAAACATTCAGTACTTC
TRBD2	.	TRBV27	TRBJ2-1	CASSLYELGLAGNEQFF	TGTGCCAGCAGTTTATACGAACTGGGGCTAGCGGGCAATGAGCAGTTCTTC
.	.	TRBV21-1	TRBJ1-1	CASSRARGDTEAFF	TGTGCCAGCAGCCGGGCCCGGGGGGACACTGAAGCTTTCTTT
.	.	TRBV7-2	TRBJ2-2	CASSLILAGELFF	TGTGCCAGCAGCTTAATTCTGGCCGGGGAGCTGTTTTTT
.	.	TRBV9	TRBJ2-2	CASSEEMFTGELFF	TGTGCCAGCAGCGAGGAGATGTTCACCGGGGAGCTGTTTTTT
.	.	TRBV15	TRBJ1-6	CATSRPADNSPLHF	TGTGCCACCAGCAGACCAGCGGATAATTCACCCCTCCACTTT
.	.	TRBV5-8	TRBJ1-2	CASSLAGELGYTF	TGTGCCAGCAGCTTGGCTGGGGAGCTTGGCTACACCTTC
TRBD1	.	TRBV15	TRBJ1-5	CATSRDKKTGGTQPQHF	TGTGCCACCAGCAGAGATAAAAAGACAGGGGGCACTCAGCCCCAGCATTTT
.	.	TRBV30	TRBJ1-4	CACGTPNEKLFF	TGTGCCTGCGGGACGCCAAATGAAAAACTGTTTTTT
TRBD1	.	TRBV12-5	TRBJ2-5	CASGRRRPGQIQETQYF	TGTGCTAGTGGCCGCAGACGTCCGGGACAGATCCAAGAGACCCAGTACTTC
.	.	TRBV10-3	TRBJ2-5	CAISHTGPEETQYF	TGTGCCATCTCTCATACCGGACCGGAGGAGACCCAGTACTTC
TRBD2	few	TRBV12-5	TRBJ2-5	CASGFSGMGETQYF	TGTGCTAGTGGTTTTAGCGGGATGGGAGAGACCCAGTACTTC
.	once	TRBV4-2	TRBJ2-1	CASSQDWVLNEQFF	TGTGCCAGCAGCCAAGACTGGGTCCTCAATGAGCAGTTCTTC
.	.	TRBV15	TRBJ1-5	CASSMGGNQPQHF	TGTGCCAGCTCGATGGGGGGCAATCAGCCCCAGCATTTT
TRBD2	once	TRBV7-2	TRBJ2-7	CASSSGTRGYEQYF	TGTGCCAGCAGCTCTGGGACTAGGGGGTACGAGCAGTACTTC
.	.	TRBV6-5	TRBJ2-7	CASSYSVAYEQYF	TGTGCCAGCAGTTACTCGGTTGCCTACGAGCAGTACTTC
TRBD1	.	TRBV11-2	TRBJ1-1	CASSSGKTGRNTEAFF	TGTGCCAGCAGCTCGGGGAAGACAGGGCGGAACACTGAAGCTTTCTTT
.	.	TRBV4-3	TRBJ1-2	CASSQDYYLGYTF	TGCGCCAGCAGCCAAGATTACTATCTTGGCTACACCTTC
TRBD1	once	TRBV5-6	TRBJ1-2	CASSLLNRGPEIYGYTF	TGTGCCAGCAGCTTGCTGAACAGGGGGCCTGAGATTTATGGCTACACCTTC
TRBD2	few	TRBV9	TRBJ2-1	CASSPRTVAGGDNEQFF	TGTGCCAGCAGCCCGAGAACGGTAGCGGGGGGGGACAATGAGCAGTTCTTC
TRBD2	once	TRBV11-3	TRBJ2-7	CASSLDPTSGRALFF	TGTGCCAGCAGCTTAGACCCGACTAGCGGGAGGGCCCTCTTCTTC
.	.	TRBV7-3	TRBJ2-7	CASSFQGEAEQYF	TGTGCCAGCAGCTTTCAGGGGGAGGCCGAGCAGTACTTC
.	few	TRBV10-3	TRBJ2-1	CAIRPRSNNEQFF	TGTGCCATCAGGCCGCGGTCTAACAATGAGCAGTTCTTC